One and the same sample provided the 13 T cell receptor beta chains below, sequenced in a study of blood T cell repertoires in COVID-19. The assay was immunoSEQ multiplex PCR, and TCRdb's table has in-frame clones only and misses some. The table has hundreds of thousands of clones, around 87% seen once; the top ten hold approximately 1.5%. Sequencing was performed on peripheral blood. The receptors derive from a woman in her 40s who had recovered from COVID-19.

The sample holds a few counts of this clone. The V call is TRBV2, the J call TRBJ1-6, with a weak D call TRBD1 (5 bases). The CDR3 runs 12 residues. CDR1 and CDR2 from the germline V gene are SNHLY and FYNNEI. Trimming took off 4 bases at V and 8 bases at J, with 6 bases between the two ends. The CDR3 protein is CASSGGDSPLHF. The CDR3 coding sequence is TGTGCCAGCAGTGGGGGGGATTCACCCCTCCACTTT.

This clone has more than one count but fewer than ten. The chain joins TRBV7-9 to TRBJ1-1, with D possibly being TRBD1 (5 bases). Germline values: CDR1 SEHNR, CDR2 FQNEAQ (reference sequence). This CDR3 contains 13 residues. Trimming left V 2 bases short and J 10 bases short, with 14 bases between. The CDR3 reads CASSLPQGSTAFF. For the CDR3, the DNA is TGTGCCAGCAGCTTACCTCAGGGAAGCACAGCTTTCTTT.

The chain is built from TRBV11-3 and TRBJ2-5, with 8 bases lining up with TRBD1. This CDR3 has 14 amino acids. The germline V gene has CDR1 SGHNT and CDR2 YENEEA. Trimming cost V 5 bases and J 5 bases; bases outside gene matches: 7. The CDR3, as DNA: TGTGCCAGCAGCGCTGGACAGGGAGTGGAGACCCAGTACTTC. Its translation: CASSAGQGVETQYF.

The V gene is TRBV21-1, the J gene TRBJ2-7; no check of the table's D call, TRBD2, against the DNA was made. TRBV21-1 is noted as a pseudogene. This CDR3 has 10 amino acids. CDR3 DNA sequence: TGTGCCAGCCCCGCCTACGAGCAGTACTTC. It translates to CASPAYEQYF.

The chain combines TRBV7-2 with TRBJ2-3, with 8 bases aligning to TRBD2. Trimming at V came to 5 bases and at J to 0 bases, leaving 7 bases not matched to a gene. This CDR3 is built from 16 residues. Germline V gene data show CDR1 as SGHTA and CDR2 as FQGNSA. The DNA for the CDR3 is TGTGCCAGCAGCATCACTAGCGGACCTAGCACAGATACGCAGTATTTT. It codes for CASSITSGPSTDTQYF.

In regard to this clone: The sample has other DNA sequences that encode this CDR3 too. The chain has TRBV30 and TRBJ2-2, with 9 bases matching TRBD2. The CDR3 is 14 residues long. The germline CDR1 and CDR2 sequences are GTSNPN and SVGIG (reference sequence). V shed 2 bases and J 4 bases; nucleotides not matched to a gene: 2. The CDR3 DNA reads TGTGCCTGGAGTAGGCGGGGGGGCACCGGGGAGCTGTTTTTT. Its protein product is CAWSRRGGTGELFF.

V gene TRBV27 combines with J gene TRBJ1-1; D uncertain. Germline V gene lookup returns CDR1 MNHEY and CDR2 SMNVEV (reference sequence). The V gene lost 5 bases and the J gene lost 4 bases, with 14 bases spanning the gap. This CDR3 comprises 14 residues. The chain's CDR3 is CASSHRMRSTEAFF. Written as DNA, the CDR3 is TGTGCCAGCAGTCACCGCATGAGGAGCACTGAAGCTTTCTTT.

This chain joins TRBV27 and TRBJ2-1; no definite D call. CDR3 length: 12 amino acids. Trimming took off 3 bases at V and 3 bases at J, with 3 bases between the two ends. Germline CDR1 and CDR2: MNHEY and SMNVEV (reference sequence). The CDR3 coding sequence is TGTGCCAGCAGTTTCCTCTACAATGAGCAGTTCTTC. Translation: CASSFLYNEQFF.

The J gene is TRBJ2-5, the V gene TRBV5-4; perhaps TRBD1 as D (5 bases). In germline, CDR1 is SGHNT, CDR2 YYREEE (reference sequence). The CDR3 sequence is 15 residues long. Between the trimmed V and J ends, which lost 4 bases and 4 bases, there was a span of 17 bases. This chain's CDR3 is CASSPGGALGETQYF. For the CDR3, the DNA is TGTGCCAGCAGCCCCGGTGGGGCCCTTGGAGAGACCCAGTACTTC.

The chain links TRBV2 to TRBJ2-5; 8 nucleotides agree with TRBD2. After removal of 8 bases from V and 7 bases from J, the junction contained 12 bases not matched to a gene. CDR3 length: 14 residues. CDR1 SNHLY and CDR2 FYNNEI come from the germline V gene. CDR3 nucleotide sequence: TGTGCCAGCCTGCTGGGGCTAGCGGGTGGGACCCAGTACTTC. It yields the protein CASLLGLAGGTQYF.

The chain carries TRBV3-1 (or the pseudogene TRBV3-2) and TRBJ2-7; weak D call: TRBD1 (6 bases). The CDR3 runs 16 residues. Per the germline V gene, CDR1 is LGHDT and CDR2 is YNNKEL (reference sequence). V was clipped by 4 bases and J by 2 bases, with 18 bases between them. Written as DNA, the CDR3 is TGTGCCAGCAGCCCAAGAACCTACAGGGATCCCTACGAGCAGTACTTC. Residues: CASSPRTYRDPYEQYF.

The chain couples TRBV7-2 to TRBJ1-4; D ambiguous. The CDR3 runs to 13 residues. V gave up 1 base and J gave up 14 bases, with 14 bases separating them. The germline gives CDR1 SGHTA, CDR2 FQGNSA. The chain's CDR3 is CASSLEFGVGLFF. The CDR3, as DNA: TGTGCCAGCAGCTTAGAGTTCGGGGTCGGGCTGTTTTTT.

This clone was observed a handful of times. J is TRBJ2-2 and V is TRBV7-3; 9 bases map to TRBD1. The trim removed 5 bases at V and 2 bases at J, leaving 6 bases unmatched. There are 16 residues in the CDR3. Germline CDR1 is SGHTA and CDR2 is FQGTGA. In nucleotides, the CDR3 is TGTGCCAGCAGCCCACAGGGACAGGGAAACACCGGGGAGCTGTTTTTT. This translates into CASSPQGQGNTGELFF. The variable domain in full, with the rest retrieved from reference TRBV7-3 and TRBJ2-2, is GAGVSQTPSNKVTEKGKYVELRCDPISGHTALYWYRQSLGQGPEFLIYFQGTGAADDSGLPNDRFFAVRPEGSVSTLKIQRTERGDSAVYLCASSPQGQGNTGELFFGEGSRLTVL.